The clone carrying this T cell receptor beta chain was recorded many times. Patients having uncontrolled infection, another autoimmune disease, pregnancy or lactation were not included. These data are taken from a study of T cells in Graves' hyperthyroidism and ophthalmopathy. CDR1 and CDR2 from the germline V gene are MNHNS and SASEGT. The CDR3 runs 16 residues. V lost 4 bases to trimming and J lost 3 bases; unmatched junction nucleotides: 8. Researchers took RNA transcripts and amplified the TCR beta CDR3 regions from them. The HTBI primer set drove a first-round RT-PCR of the TCR CDR3. From the multiplex PCR reads, TCRdb called clonotypes with MiXCR, one entry per CDR3 protein. The sample lists hundreds of thousands of distinct CDR3 sequences, about 15% occurring once.

The rearrangement uses TRBV6-1 and TRBJ2-3; the match to TRBD1 covers 9 bases. The sequence was obtained from a man between 18 and 35 years old with Graves' ophthalmopathy. Sequenced material: blood. The CDR3 coding sequence is TGTGCCAGCAGTGCAGATACAGGGGGCGCGACAGATACGCAGTATTTT. Translating gives CASSADTGGATDTQYF.